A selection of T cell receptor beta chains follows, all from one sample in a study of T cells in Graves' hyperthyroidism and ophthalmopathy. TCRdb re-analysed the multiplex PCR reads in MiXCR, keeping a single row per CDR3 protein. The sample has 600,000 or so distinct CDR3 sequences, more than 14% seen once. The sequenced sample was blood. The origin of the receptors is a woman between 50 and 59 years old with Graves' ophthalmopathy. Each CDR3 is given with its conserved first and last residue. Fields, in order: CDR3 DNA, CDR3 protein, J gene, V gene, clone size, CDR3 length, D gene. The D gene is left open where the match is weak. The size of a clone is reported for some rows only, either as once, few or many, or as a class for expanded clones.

TGTGCCAGCAGTCCACTAAGGGCCAGCAATCTTCGGAATGAGCAGTTCTTC CASSPLRASNLRNEQFF TRBJ2-1 TRBV27 many 17 .
TGTGCCAGCAGCCAAGACTGGGCCACAAGAAGCGACGAGCAGTACTTC CASSQDWATRSDEQYF TRBJ2-7 TRBV3-1 many 16 .
TGTGCCAGCAGTTTGGGGGGCAGAATCACTGAAGCTTTCTTT CASSLGGRITEAFF TRBJ1-1 TRBV12-3/TRBV12-4 many 14 .
TGTGCCAGTAGTATCTCCTATTCCTACGAGCAGTACTTC CASSISYSYEQYF TRBJ2-7 TRBV19 . 13 .
TGTGCCAGCAGTGACCACTTGGGCACAGATACGCAGTATTTT CASSDHLGTDTQYF TRBJ2-3 TRBV6-4 . 14 .
TGTGCCAGCAGTGGGGGTCAGGGGATCTCCTACGAGCAGTACTTC CASSGGQGISYEQYF TRBJ2-7 TRBV2 many 15 .
TGTGCCAGCAGCCCCCGTCATGCAGCGGGAGGCTACGAGCAGTACTTC CASSPRHAAGGYEQYF TRBJ2-7 TRBV28 many 16 TRBD2
TGTGCCAGCAGCCACAGGTTCACCCTTGACGAGCAGTACTTC CASSHRFTLDEQYF TRBJ2-7 TRBV3-1 many 14 .
TGCAGTGCTATCACGGGAGGCAGCTCCTACAATGAGCAGTTCTTC CSAITGGSSYNEQFF TRBJ2-1 TRBV20-1 many 15 TRBD2
TGCAGCGTTGATAAGGGGCCAATGTCCACCGGGGAGCTGTTTTTT CSVDKGPMSTGELFF TRBJ2-2 TRBV29-1 many 15 .
TGTGCCGTCAGGTCCAGGGGCTCCTACAATGAGCAGTTCTTC CAVRSRGSYNEQFF TRBJ2-1 TRBV10-3 few 14 .
TGTGCCAGCAGCGTGGACAGGGTCTACAATGAGCAGTTCTTC CASSVDRVYNEQFF TRBJ2-1 TRBV9 . 14 TRBD1
TGTGCCAGCAGTTACCCGGGACAGGGGTATTCACCCCTCCACTTT CASSYPGQGYSPLHF TRBJ1-6 TRBV6-2/TRBV6-3 few 15 TRBD1
TGCGCCAGCAGCTTTGACCCTATTAGCACTGAAGCTTTCTTT CASSFDPISTEAFF TRBJ1-1 TRBV5-1 many 14 .
TGCAGCGTTGGGGCAGATTTCGCCAAAGAGACCCAGTACTTC CSVGADFAKETQYF TRBJ2-5 TRBV29-1 . 14 .
TGCAGTGCTAGAGAGGACACAGATACGCAGTATTTT CSAREDTDTQYF TRBJ2-3 TRBV20-1 many 12 .
TGTGCCAGCAGTTTTAACCCTAAGATGAACACTGAAGCTTTCTTT CASSFNPKMNTEAFF TRBJ1-1 TRBV27 few 15 .
TGTGCCAGCAGTGAAATTTTGAACACTGAAGCTTTCTTT CASSEILNTEAFF TRBJ1-1 TRBV28 many 13 .